These 14 T cell receptor beta chains were sequenced from one sample in a study of OX40 agonist ivuxolimab in advanced cancers. The protocol was immunoSEQ multiplex PCR, while the TCRdb copy is restricted to in-frame clones and leaves out a portion. The table lists tens of thousands of clones, 86% of them singletons. Sample: CD4+ or CD8+ T cells sorted from blood, taken in a trial of the OX40 agonist ivuxolimab. These receptors all stem from an adult with an advanced solid tumor such as melanoma, head and neck, liver or kidney cancer.

Details on this clone: One end of the junction varies from germline; a read error may be responsible. This chain joins TRBV7-7 and TRBJ2-2; 12 nucleotides agree with TRBD2. This CDR3 has 18 residues. Germline V CDR1 and CDR2: SSHAT, FNYEAQ (reference sequence). This CDR3 reads CASSPTSGGIGGTGELFF. CDR3 sequence (DNA): TGTGCTAGCAGCCCGACTAGCGGGGGAATAGGGGGCACCGGGGAGCTGTTTTTT.

This sequence joins TRBV7-2 and TRBJ1-1; D is ambiguous. Germline CDR1 is SGHTA and CDR2 is FQGNSA. The V end lost 2 bases, the J end lost 2 bases, and 9 bases lay between the germline ends. The CDR3 has 14 residues. CDR3 sequence: CASSLRAGNTEAFF. CDR3 DNA: TGTGCCAGCAGCTTAAGGGCGGGAAACACTGAAGCTTTCTTT. Combining the CDR3 with reference TRBV7-2 and TRBJ1-1 gives the whole variable domain GAGVSQSPSNKVTEKGKDVELRCDPISGHTALYWYRQSLGQGLEFLIYFQGNSAPDKSGLPSDRFSAERTGGSVSTLTIQRTQQEDSAVYLCASSLRAGNTEAFFGQGTRLTVV.

The chain uses TRBV7-8 and TRBJ2-1; either TRBD1 or TRBD2 may supply D (6 bases each). V dropped 4 bases and J dropped 4 bases, with 20 bases sitting between them. The CDR3 totals 17 residues. Per germline, CDR1 SGHVS and CDR2 FQNEAQ. The CDR3 reads CASSSIGTGAQYNEQFF. DNA of the CDR3: TGTGCCAGCAGCTCGATCGGTACGGGGGCCCAATACAATGAGCAGTTCTTC. Full variable domain (missing parts from reference TRBV7-8 and TRBJ2-1): GAGVSQSPRYKVAKRGQDVALRCDPISGHVSLFWYQQALGQGPEFLTYFQNEAQLDKSGLPSDRFFAERPEGSVSTLKIQRTQQEDSAVYLCASSSIGTGAQYNEQFFGPGTRLTVL.

The rearrangement uses TRBV10-3 and TRBJ2-7; D possibly matches TRBD1 or TRBD2 (5 bases each). The germline CDR1 and CDR2 sequences are ENHRY and SYGVKD. This CDR3 comprises 12 residues. V was pared by 11 bases and J by 5 bases, with 16 bases between. The DNA for the CDR3 is TGTGCCTCCGGGGCAGGGTGGGACGAGCAGTACTTC. Translated, it gives CASGAGWDEQYF.

The gene calls are TRBV18 and TRBJ2-5; 11 positions match TRBD1. The CDR3 contains 18 residues. Germline V gene sequence: CDR1 KGHSH, CDR2 LQKENI. V shed 1 base, J shed 5 bases, and the junction held 12 bases outside the gene matches. The CDR3 nucleotides are TGTGCCAGCTCACCACGCCTCCTGGACAGGGGGCGATCCGAGACCCAGTACTTC. Translated, it gives CASSPRLLDRGRSETQYF.

This sequence joins TRBV28 and TRBJ1-2; 10 positions agree with TRBD1. The CDR3 has 15 residues. With 3 bases clipped from V and 4 bases from J, the junction kept 5 bases outside the gene matches. The germline V gene encodes CDR1 MDHEN and CDR2 SYDVKM. The CDR3 reads CASSFVGQGSYGYTF. The CDR3 nucleotides read TGTGCCAGCAGTTTTGTGGGACAGGGGAGCTATGGCTACACCTTC.

The chain has TRBV29-1 and TRBJ1-5, with 7 bases that match TRBD1. The CDR3 loop spans 14 amino acids. J was trimmed by 1 base and V by 7 bases; bases with no gene match: 7. CDR1 and CDR2 (germline): SQVTM, ANQGSEA. The CDR3 here is CSAVGTDSNQPQHF. The CDR3 region has the DNA TGCAGCGCGGTGGGGACAGACAGCAATCAGCCCCAGCATTTT.

This rearrangement joins TRBV5-1 to TRBJ2-5; TRBD2 matches 9 bases. The germline gives CDR1 SGHRS, CDR2 YFSETQ. The CDR3 has 14 residues. V trimming: 4 bases; J trimming: 2 bases; junction bases outside the gene matches: 3. The DNA for the CDR3 is TGCGCCAGCAGCCTTAGCGGGGGACAAGAGACCCAGTACTTC. Its translation is CASSLSGGQETQYF.

The rearrangement links TRBV28 to TRBJ2-7, with D maybe TRBD1 (6 bases). The CDR3 runs 15 residues. V gave up 4 bases and J gave up 2 bases, with 15 bases separating them. Germline CDR1 MDHEN, CDR2 SYDVKM. CDR3 loop: CASSSNRDNPYEQYF. The CDR3 nucleotides are TGTGCCAGCAGTTCAAACCGGGACAACCCCTACGAGCAGTACTTC.

J is TRBJ2-1 and V is TRBV7-9; 9 bases are shared with TRBD2. Losses at the gene ends were 0 bases for V and 10 bases for J; bases not matched to a gene: 10. The CDR3 runs to 16 residues. CDR1 SEHNR and CDR2 FQNEAQ come from the germline V gene (reference sequence). The CDR3, as DNA: TGTGCCAGCAGCTTAGCGCTAGGCGGGGGGGCCAGGGAGCAGTTCTTC. Translated: CASSLALGGGAREQFF.

The chain is built from TRBV23-1 and TRBJ1-1; D is undetermined. TRBV23-1 is annotated as an ORF whose role is uncertain. V was clipped by 7 bases and J by 6 bases, with 18 bases between them. This CDR3 spans 14 amino acids. For the CDR3, the DNA is TGCGCCAGCACCGACCGGGCCCCGAGGGCTGAAGCTTTCTTT. Its translation is CASTDRAPRAEAFF.

This chain connects TRBV5-1 to TRBJ1-2; 10 bases match TRBD1. Losses at the gene ends were 6 bases for V and 8 bases for J; bases not matched to a gene: 7. CDR3 length equals 13 residues. Germline values: CDR1 SGHRS, CDR2 YFSETQ. The CDR3 nucleotides read TGCGCCAGCATTGGGACAGGGGCAATGGGCTACACCTTC. This encodes CASIGTGAMGYTF. Complete variable domain (other parts from reference TRBV5-1 and TRBJ1-2): KAGVTQTPRYLIKTRGQQVTLSCSPISGHRSVSWYQQTPGQGLQFLFEYFSETQRNKGNFPGRFSGRQFSNSRSEMNVSTLELGDSALYLCASIGTGAMGYTFGSGTRLTVV.

Written as DNA, the CDR3 is TGTGCCAGCAGAGGGGGAGCAGACAACACTGAAGCTTTCTTT. Translated, it gives CASRGGADNTEAFF. V gene TRBV6-5 combines with J gene TRBJ1-1; D perhaps matches TRBD1 (6 bases). This CDR3 spans 14 amino acids. Germline-derived CDR1 and CDR2 are MNHEY and SVGAGI. Deletions cut 6 bases from V and 2 bases from J, with 13 bases between.

V usage is TRBV4-1 and J usage is TRBJ2-6; D remains ambiguous. CDR3 length: 14 amino acids. Per the germline V gene, CDR1 is MGHRA and CDR2 is YSYEKL. Between the trimmed V and J ends, which lost 3 bases and 1 base, there was a span of 4 bases. The CDR3 is CASSQDSGANVLTF. CDR3 sequence (DNA): TGCGCCAGCAGCCAGGATTCTGGGGCCAACGTCCTGACTTTC.